This T cell receptor (beta chain) appears in the sequencing data of a study of cytomegalovirus exposure and HLA in healthy donors. Study-level points and caveats: A list of around 150 TCR beta chains associated with cytomegalovirus was given. Among the CMV-associated chains, a few were confirmed in vitro as specific for CMV antigens. Productive status was seen about 90% or about 30% of the time for most TCR beta V segments in an earlier analysis.

The PCR ran on 60 Vbeta and 13 Jbeta primers. Sequencing used immunoSEQ multiplex PCR; TCRdb keeps in-frame clones, though not all of them. Of 35,000 to 45,000 clones listed, roughly 51% were seen once; the top ten hold about 6.3%. The CDR3 runs to 11 residues. V lost 5 bases, J lost 9 bases, and 14 bases lay in between. Germline CDR1 and CDR2: DFQATT and SNEGSKA (reference sequence). A word on this clone: Its antigen remains unidentified.

The gene calls are TRBV20-1 and TRBJ2-7; D is perhaps TRBD2 (6 bases). This receptor was identified in a man aged 60 to 69 in good health and CMV-seronegative. The sequenced sample was PBMCs. The CDR3 loop reads CSAGTGEGQYF. The CDR3 DNA follows: TGCAGTGCTGGGACTGGAGAAGGGCAGTACTTC.